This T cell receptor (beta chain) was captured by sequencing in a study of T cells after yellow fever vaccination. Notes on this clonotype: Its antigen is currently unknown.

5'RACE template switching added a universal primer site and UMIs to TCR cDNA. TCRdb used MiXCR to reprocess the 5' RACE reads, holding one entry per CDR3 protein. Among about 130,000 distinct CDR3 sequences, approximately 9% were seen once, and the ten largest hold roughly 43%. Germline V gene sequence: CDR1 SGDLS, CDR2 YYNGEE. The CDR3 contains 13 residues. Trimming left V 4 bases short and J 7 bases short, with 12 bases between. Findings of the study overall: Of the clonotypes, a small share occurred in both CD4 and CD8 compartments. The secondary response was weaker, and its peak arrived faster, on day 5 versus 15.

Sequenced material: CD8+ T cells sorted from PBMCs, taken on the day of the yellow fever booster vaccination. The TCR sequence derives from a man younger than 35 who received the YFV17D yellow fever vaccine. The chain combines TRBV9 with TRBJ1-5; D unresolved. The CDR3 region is CASSRDQSQPQHF. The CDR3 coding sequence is TGTGCCAGCAGCCGAGATCAGTCCCAGCCCCAGCATTTT.